The 27 T cell receptor beta chains given below trace back to one sample, sequenced in a study of CD8 T cells in Susac syndrome. Reverse transcription of about 0.45 to 1 ug RNA was performed with random hexamers. TCRdb itself ran the immunoSEQ multiplex PCR reads through MiXCR, one entry per CDR3 protein. The sample holds fewer than 70,000 distinct CDR3 sequences, approximately 95% seen once. Sequenced input: CD8+ T cells from PBMCs. Source of these receptors: a human donor in good health.

This rearrangement joins TRBV18 to TRBJ2-4; D call uncertain. The CDR3 is 16 residues long. V lost 6 bases and J lost 0, with 15 bases in between. Looked up from germline, CDR1 is KGHSH and CDR2 is LQKENI. For the CDR3, the DNA is TGTGCCAGCTCTGAACTGTCCCCCATAGCCAAAAACATTCAGTACTTC. Translated, it gives CASSELSPIAKNIQYF.

As concerns this clonotype: A junction end diverges from the germline sequence, so it may reflect a read error. The chain joins TRBV5-1 to TRBJ2-1; perhaps TRBD2 as D (7 bases). The CDR3 length is 13 residues. Germline V gives CDR1 SGHRS, CDR2 YFSETQ. CDR3 sequence: CTSGGGAYNEQFF. The CDR3 DNA sequence: TGCACCAGCGGAGGGGGGGCCTACAATGAGCAGTTCTTC.

This clonotype is a singleton in its sample. This chain links TRBV13 with TRBJ1-6, with D possibly TRBD1 on 6 matching bases. The CDR3 is 17 amino acids. The germline V gene encodes CDR1 PRHDT and CDR2 FYEKMQ (reference sequence). Trimming shortened V by 4 bases and J by 7 bases, and 20 bases separated the two germline ends. CDR3 residues: CASSSYYGQLPNSPLHF. The DNA of the CDR3 is TGTGCCAGCAGCTCGTACTACGGACAGCTCCCCAATTCACCCCTCCACTTT.

This chain links TRBV9 with TRBJ2-7; a weak D match, TRBD2 (5 bases). This CDR3 has 15 residues. Germline values: CDR1 SGDLS, CDR2 YYNGEE. Trimming cost V 0 bases and J 6 bases, with 16 bases left between them. CDR3 amino acids: CASSVELAFEGEQYV. CDR3 sequence (DNA): TGTGCCAGCAGCGTAGAGCTAGCTTTCGAGGGCGAGCAGTACGTC.

V and J are TRBV6-2 or TRBV6-3 and TRBJ1-5, with unresolved D. The germline V gene encodes CDR1 MNHEY and CDR2 SVGEGT. V lost 8 bases and J 4 bases, leaving 18 bases between the germline ends. The length of the CDR3 is 15 residues. CDR3 DNA: TGTGCCAGCCGGGATCCAGACGCCCCAAATCAGCCCCAGCATTTT. This codes for CASRDPDAPNQPQHF.

This sequence joins TRBV4-3 and TRBJ1-6; D gene ambiguous. Germline lookup yields CDR1 LGHNA and CDR2 YSLEER. CDR3 length: 16 residues. V lost 1 base and J lost 6, with 13 bases in between. The CDR3 DNA reads TGCGCCAGCAGCCAAGGCCTGGTCCGCGCTAATTCACCCCTCCACTTT. Translation: CASSQGLVRANSPLHF.

The rearrangement joins TRBV30 to TRBJ2-7, with TRBD1 matching 7 bases. After removal of 4 bases from V and 4 bases from J, the junction contained 10 bases not matched to a gene. Germline CDR1 and CDR2: GTSNPN and SVGIG (reference sequence). CDR3 length: 14 amino acids. The CDR3 DNA sequence: TGTGCCTGGATGGCAGACAGGGATTCGTACGAGCAGTACTTC. Translation gives CAWMADRDSYEQYF.

A single count supports this clonotype. The genes are TRBV4-1 and TRBJ2-7; no clear D. The V end lost 0 bases, the J end lost 3 bases, and 9 bases lay between the germline ends. The V gene's germline CDR1 is MGHRA and CDR2 YSYEKL. This CDR3 spans 14 amino acids. As DNA, the CDR3 is TGCGCCAGCAGCCAAGAAGGCATCGGCTACGAGCAGTACTTC. Protein: CASSQEGIGYEQYF.

The chain carries TRBV29-1 and TRBJ2-5; 10 nucleotides line up with TRBD1. CDR1 SQVTM and CDR2 ANQGSEA come from the germline V gene. The CDR3 is 15 residues long. Trimming took 5 bases from V and 5 from J; bases not matched to a gene: 11. The CDR3 protein is CSVSPRDRGSETQYF. The CDR3 DNA follows: TGCAGCGTTAGTCCCCGGGACAGGGGATCGGAGACCCAGTACTTC. Based on the CDR3 plus reference TRBV29-1 and TRBJ2-5, the full variable domain is SAVISQKPSRDICQRGTSLTIQCQVDSQVTMMFWYRQQPGQSLTLIATANQGSEATYESGFVIDKFPISRPNLTFSTLTVSNMSPEDSSIYLCSVSPRDRGSETQYFGPGTRLLVL.

V gene TRBV6-2 or TRBV6-3 combines with J gene TRBJ2-5; D might be TRBD2 (6 bases). The CDR3 sequence is 13 residues long. The ends were cut back, 6 bases at V and 2 bases at J, with 10 bases in the middle. CDR1 is MNHEY and CDR2 is SVGEGT in the germline V gene. In DNA, the CDR3 is TGTGCCAGCAGCCAGGGACTGCAAGAGACCCAGTACTTC. Its protein product is CASSQGLQETQYF.

This clonotype was counted between two and nine times. Sequence at one end of the junction differs from germline and may be a read error. The chain has TRBV7-7 and TRBJ2-3; D remains unclear. This CDR3 has 13 residues. CDR1 SSHAT and CDR2 FNYEAQ come from the germline V gene (reference sequence). CDR3 nucleotides: TGTGCTAGCAGCCCCTCGGCGACAGATACGCAGTATTTT. It is translated as CASSPSATDTQYF.

The chain carries TRBV3-1 and TRBJ2-2; D is unresolved. V shed 7 bases and J shed 1 base, with 13 bases lying between them. This CDR3 contains 15 residues. CDR1 and CDR2 (germline): LGHDT, YNNKEL (reference sequence). CDR3 DNA: TGTGCCAGCACTAGGCGGCACCAGAACACCGGGGAGCTGTTTTTT. Encoded protein: CASTRRHQNTGELFF.

V usage is TRBV4-1 and J usage is TRBJ2-7; D may correspond to TRBD1 or TRBD2 (7 bases each). The germline V gene encodes CDR1 MGHRA and CDR2 YSYEKL. The CDR3 totals 15 residues. With 0 bases removed from V and 3 bases from J, the gap between germline ends came to 12 bases. The CDR3 loop reads CASSQESGGDYEQYF. CDR3 coding DNA: TGCGCCAGCAGCCAAGAGTCAGGGGGGGACTACGAGCAGTACTTC.

The chain has TRBV7-2 and TRBJ2-2; 10 bases map to TRBD2. The germline V gene encodes CDR1 SGHTA and CDR2 FQGNSA. Trimming removed 4 bases from V and 6 bases from J; junction bases left unmatched: 5. This CDR3 spans 15 amino acids. The CDR3 DNA is TGTGCCAGCAGCTCTAGCGGGGGAGGCGCCGGGGAGCTGTTTTTT. Translated: CASSSSGGGAGELFF.

V gene TRBV7-9 combines with J gene TRBJ2-5; 7 bases align to TRBD2. CDR3 length equals 16 residues. With V trimmed by 4 bases and J by 2 bases, 10 bases remained unmatched. CDR1 SEHNR and CDR2 FQNEAQ come from the germline V gene (reference sequence). CDR3 DNA: TGTGCCAGCAGCTCGTTCTCTAGCGGCCTTCAAGAGACCCAGTACTTC. It codes for CASSSFSSGLQETQYF.

The chain's CDR3 is CASSQPGAVGNTIYF. Written as DNA, the CDR3 is TGCGCCAGCAGCCAACCAGGGGCAGTTGGAAACACCATATATTTT. The V call is TRBV4-1, the J call TRBJ1-3; the D gene is possibly TRBD1 (6 bases). This CDR3 is 15 amino acids long. CDR1 is MGHRA and CDR2 is YSYEKL in the germline V gene. Trimming pared 2 bases from V and 3 bases from J, leaving 11 bases between.

J is TRBJ2-3 and V is TRBV5-4; 7 bases line up with TRBD2. V lost 0 bases and J lost 6; bases outside the gene matches: 7. This CDR3 comprises 15 residues. Germline lookup yields CDR1 SGHNT and CDR2 YYREEE (reference sequence). CDR3 sequence: CASSLDSGASDTQYF. The CDR3 DNA reads TGTGCCAGCAGCTTGGACAGCGGGGCCAGCGATACGCAGTATTTT.

J is TRBJ1-1 and V is TRBV2; 9 nucleotides align to TRBD1. There are 16 residues in the CDR3. V trimming: 1 base; J trimming: 6 bases; junction bases outside the gene matches: 9. Per germline, CDR1 SNHLY and CDR2 FYNNEI. The CDR3 coding sequence is TGTGCCAGCAGTGAAGTAGCCCCGGGACAGGGAGCTGAAGCTTTCTTT. Translating gives CASSEVAPGQGAEAFF.

CDR3 in amino acids: CASSLGRGNPGDTQYF. Written as DNA, the CDR3 is TGTGCCAGCAGCTTAGGAAGGGGCAACCCAGGAGATACGCAGTATTTT. The V and J genes are TRBV7-2 and TRBJ2-3; possible D gene TRBD1, 5 bases. V dropped 1 base and J dropped 5 bases, with 16 bases sitting between them. The CDR3 consists of 16 residues. Per germline, CDR1 SGHTA and CDR2 FQGNSA.

A single count supports this clonotype. The CDR3 DNA reads as TGTGCCAGCGAGAGCGGCCACAATGAGCAGTTCTTC. Its protein product is CASESGHNEQFF. This chain uses TRBV7-9 with TRBJ2-1, with D possibly being TRBD2 (5 bases). The V end lost 8 bases, the J end lost 5 bases, and 10 bases lay between the germline ends. The CDR3 has 12 amino acids. Germline assignment: CDR1 SEHNR and CDR2 FQNEAQ (reference sequence).

CDR3 sequence reads: CASSRPSDTQYF. Here the CDR3 DNA reads TGTGCCAGCAGTCGCCCATCAGATACGCAGTATTTT. The J gene is TRBJ2-3, the V gene TRBV12-3 or TRBV12-4; the D is unclear. This CDR3 region has 12 residues. Trimming removed 5 bases from V and 4 bases from J, with 7 bases in between.

The chain is built from TRBV4-3 and TRBJ2-2, with D possibly matching TRBD2 (6 bases). Trimming cost V 0 bases and J 0 bases, with 14 bases left between them. The CDR3 loop spans 18 amino acids. The germline gives CDR1 LGHNA, CDR2 YSLEER. CDR3 nucleotides: TGCGCCAGCAGCCAAGAAGCCTCGGGGGTCACGAACACCGGGGAGCTGTTTTTT. This gives the protein CASSQEASGVTNTGELFF.

The chain uses TRBV14 and TRBJ2-5; no clear D. Trimming removed 0 bases at V and 5 bases at J, with 7 bases between. The CDR3 totals 13 residues. Per the germline V gene, CDR1 is SGHDN and CDR2 is FVKESK. The CDR3 coding sequence is TGTGCCAGCAGCCAAGATCCAAAGGAGACCCAGTACTTC. Protein product: CASSQDPKETQYF.

This clonotype was picked up one time. The chain couples TRBV24-1 to TRBJ1-2; 7 bases map to TRBD1. Germline V CDR1 and CDR2: KGHDR, SFDVKD. V gave up 4 bases and J gave up 2 bases; unmatched junction bases: 6. This CDR3 comprises 15 residues. The CDR3 protein is CATSERTGRNYGYTF. DNA for the CDR3: TGTGCCACCAGTGAACGGACAGGAAGGAACTATGGCTACACCTTC.

J is TRBJ2-3 and V is TRBV13, with 10 bases identical to TRBD2. The V and J ends lost 5 bases and 1 base, in that order; junction bases with no gene match: 3. The CDR3 totals 15 residues. The germline V gene encodes CDR1 PRHDT and CDR2 FYEKMQ (reference sequence). Here the CDR3 reads CASSPLAGGTDTQYF. For the CDR3, the DNA is TGTGCCAGCAGCCCTCTAGCGGGGGGCACAGATACGCAGTATTTT.

The chain couples TRBV20-1 to TRBJ1-1; D gene unclear. This CDR3 region has 12 residues. Trimming left V 3 bases short and J 4 bases short, with 9 bases between. Germline V gene data show CDR1 as DFQATT and CDR2 as SNEGSKA (reference sequence). The CDR3 protein is CSARAPGTEAFF. In nucleotides, the CDR3 is TGCAGTGCTAGGGCCCCTGGCACTGAAGCTTTCTTT.

This clonotype is a singleton in its sample. This chain joins TRBV6-2 or TRBV6-3 and TRBJ2-1; weak D call: TRBD2 (5 bases). The CDR3 extends over 12 amino acids. Germline V gene data show CDR1 as MNHEY and CDR2 as SVGEGT. V lost 8 bases and J lost 6, with 11 bases in between. The CDR3 coding sequence is TGTGCCAGCGCGGAGAGCGGCAATGAGCAGTTCTTC. Protein sequence: CASAESGNEQFF.